This entry lists 17 T cell receptor beta chains sequenced from one sample in a study of cytomegalovirus exposure and HLA in healthy donors. PCR primers comprised 60 Vbeta and 13 Jbeta primers. TCRdb's table, derived via immunoSEQ multiplex PCR, lists solely in-frame clones and lacks some. This repertoire shows about 150,000 clones, about 79% found once; its top ten account for about 1.7%. The specimen was PBMCs. Receptor source: a woman aged 25 to 39 in good health and CMV-seronegative.

The genes are TRBV7-9 and TRBJ1-2; a possible D gene is TRBD1 (5 bases). Germline V gives CDR1 SEHNR, CDR2 FQNEAQ (reference sequence). V was shortened by 5 bases and J by 12 bases, with 19 bases between the two germline ends. The CDR3 spans 13 residues. CDR3 protein: CASSAGTPQGHTF. CDR3 nucleotides: TGTGCCAGCAGCGCCGGGACTCCACAAGGACACACCTTC.

This clone was found once. This sequence joins TRBV10-2 and TRBJ1-1; D gene ambiguous. Trimming shortened V by 8 bases and J by 1 base, and 8 bases separated the two germline ends. The CDR3 sequence is 12 residues long. Germline CDR1 reads WSHSY; CDR2 reads SAAADI. CDR3 sequence reads: CASSRENTEAFF. CDR3 sequence (DNA): TGCGCCAGCTCGAGAGAGAACACTGAAGCTTTCTTT.

The V gene is TRBV9, the J gene TRBJ2-7, with 9 bases aligning to TRBD2. The CDR3 covers 15 residues. The V segment lost 3 bases and the J segment 1 base; nucleotides outside the gene matches: 5. Germline-derived CDR1 and CDR2 are SGDLS and YYNGEE. The CDR3 sequence is CASSAAGGQSYEQYF. In DNA, the CDR3 is TGTGCCAGCAGCGCCGCGGGGGGGCAGTCCTACGAGCAGTACTTC. The complete variable domain, with remaining parts taken from reference TRBV9 and TRBJ2-7, reads DSGVTQTPKHLITATGQRVTLRCSPRSGDLSVYWYQQSLDQGLQFLIQYYNGEERAKGNILERFSAQQFPDLHSELNLSSLELGDSALYFCASSAAGGQSYEQYFGPGTRLTVT.

This clone was seen a single time. This chain connects TRBV30 to TRBJ2-7; a possible D gene is TRBD2 (6 bases). Germline loops: CDR1 GTSNPN, CDR2 SVGIG (reference sequence). CDR3 length: 16 residues. V lost 0 bases to trimming and J lost 3 bases, with 18 bases between them. CDR3 sequence: CAWSVRGRRVNYEQYF. The CDR3 bases are TGTGCCTGGAGTGTACGGGGCAGGAGGGTTAACTACGAGCAGTACTTC.

The chain is built from TRBV5-1 and TRBJ2-3; tentatively, D is TRBD2 (5 bases). CDR3 length equals 18 residues. V shed 3 bases and J shed 5 bases, with 25 bases lying between them. Germline V CDR1 and CDR2: SGHRS, YFSETQ. The CDR3 DNA follows: TGCGCCAGCAGCTCGAGAGCGGTGGAGCGCCCTGGAGTAGATACGCAGTATTTT. Translation: CASSSRAVERPGVDTQYF.

The chain links TRBV5-1 to TRBJ2-5, with 8 bases aligning to TRBD2. V gave up 2 bases and J gave up 0 bases; unmatched junction bases: 6. CDR1 is SGHRS, CDR2 YFSETQ, per germline. The CDR3 has 16 residues. DNA of the CDR3: TGCGCCAGCAGCTTCGGGAGCGGGGGTTACCAAGAGACCCAGTACTTC. This translates into CASSFGSGGYQETQYF.

A few counts support this clone. The CDR3: CASSPEQGAHGYTF. The CDR3 region has the DNA TGTGCCAGCAGTCCCGAACAGGGGGCGCATGGCTACACCTTC. This chain links TRBV6-6 with TRBJ1-2; 9 bases agree with TRBD1. V trimming: 5 bases; J trimming: 6 bases; junction bases outside the gene matches: 7. Germline CDR1 is MNHNY and CDR2 is SVGAGI (reference sequence). The CDR3 length is 14 residues.

The chain has TRBV12-5 and TRBJ2-7; the D gene is possibly TRBD1 (6 bases). V lost 5 bases and J lost 5, with 19 bases in between. Germline V lookup: CDR1 LGHNT, CDR2 FRNRAP. The CDR3 is 15 residues long. The CDR3 here is CASGDPQGSDDEQYF. The CDR3 region has the DNA TGTGCTAGTGGTGATCCCCAGGGGAGCGATGACGAGCAGTACTTC.

The chain recombines TRBV6-1 with TRBJ2-7, with D maybe TRBD1 (5 bases). Germline assignment: CDR1 MNHNS and CDR2 SASEGT. There are 18 residues in the CDR3. Trimming left V 3 bases short and J 0 bases short, with 21 bases between. The CDR3: CASSDDLPGSSLSYEQYF. CDR3 nucleotides: TGTGCCAGCAGTGACGATCTCCCAGGGTCCTCTCTCTCCTACGAGCAGTACTTC.

This chain links TRBV27 with TRBJ2-5; D possibly corresponds to TRBD1 (6 bases). This CDR3 contains 14 residues. CDR1 and CDR2 (germline): MNHEY, SMNVEV (reference sequence). Trimming pared 6 bases from V and 3 bases from J, leaving 14 bases between. As DNA, the CDR3 is TGTGCCAGCAGCCTGACCGGGACAAAAGAGACCCAGTACTTC. Encoded protein: CASSLTGTKETQYF.

This clone was recorded once. J is TRBJ1-1 and V is TRBV30; TRBD1 aligns across 10 bases. The germline V gene encodes CDR1 GTSNPN and CDR2 SVGIG (reference sequence). The V gene end was trimmed by 2 bases and the J gene end by 5 bases; junction bases not matched to a gene: 14. CDR3 length equals 17 residues. CDR3 nucleotide sequence: TGTGCCTGGAGTCAAAGACAGGGGGCGAGAAGGTCGACTGAAGCTTTCTTT. Residues: CAWSQRQGARRSTEAFF. Complete variable domain (other parts from reference TRBV30 and TRBJ1-1): SQTIHQWPATLVQPVGSPLSLECTVEGTSNPNLYWYRQAAGRGLQLLFYSVGIGQISSEVPQNLSASRPQDRQFILSSKKLLLSDSGFYLCAWSQRQGARRSTEAFFGQGTRLTVV.

The chain has TRBV6-1 and TRBJ2-7; 7 positions agree with TRBD1. J gave up 3 bases and V 5 bases, and 10 bases lay outside the gene matches. The CDR3 extends over 15 amino acids. Germline lookup yields CDR1 MNHNS and CDR2 SASEGT. In DNA, the CDR3 is TGTGCCAGCAGTAAAACGACAGGGATGGGCTACGAGCAGTACTTC. It codes for CASSKTTGMGYEQYF.

This clone turned up a few times. This rearrangement joins TRBV7-8 to TRBJ1-5; D is uncertain. The CDR3 is 13 amino acids. V shed 2 bases and J shed 7 bases, with 9 bases lying between them. Germline CDR1 is SGHVS and CDR2 is FQNEAQ. The DNA of the CDR3 is TGTGCCAGCAGCTTATGGGAGCGGCAGCCCCAGCATTTT. Its protein product is CASSLWERQPQHF.

The CDR3 sequence is CASSVGLFTEAFF. The CDR3 region has the DNA TGTGCCAGCAGCGTTGGGCTTTTTACTGAAGCTTTCTTT. This chain uses TRBV9 with TRBJ1-1; D gene unclear. The CDR3 consists of 13 residues. Trimming shortened V by 2 bases and J by 5 bases, and 10 bases separated the two germline ends. The germline gives CDR1 SGDLS, CDR2 YYNGEE. Variable domain in full (rest from reference TRBV9 and TRBJ1-1): DSGVTQTPKHLITATGQRVTLRCSPRSGDLSVYWYQQSLDQGLQFLIQYYNGEERAKGNILERFSAQQFPDLHSELNLSSLELGDSALYFCASSVGLFTEAFFGQGTRLTVV.

In nucleotides, the CDR3 is TGTGCCAGCAGCTTGGTAATGCTAGCGGACACAGATACGCAGTATTTT. This gives the protein CASSLVMLADTDTQYF. The chain is built from TRBV5-5 and TRBJ2-3; TRBD2 aligns across 7 bases. CDR3 length: 16 residues. Germline trimming cut 0 bases from V and 2 bases from J; bases unmatched to any gene: 6. Per germline, CDR1 SGHKS and CDR2 YYEKEE (reference sequence).

This clone was recorded only once. The chain links TRBV19 to TRBJ1-2; TRBD1 is a possible D gene (5 bases). Germline V gene data show CDR1 as LNHDA and CDR2 as SQIVND (reference sequence). The CDR3 is 14 residues long. The V end was cut by 5 bases, the J end by 7 bases, with 17 bases between. In DNA, the CDR3 is TGTGCCAGTAGTCCAGGGTCTCCATCGAGTGGCTACACCTTC. This codes for CASSPGSPSSGYTF.

This chain joins TRBV7-3 and TRBJ2-7; TRBD2 agrees at 7 bases. The J segment lost 4 bases and the V segment lost 3 bases, leaving 3 bases of the junction unmatched. From germline, CDR1 is SGHTA and CDR2 FQGTGA. There are 13 residues in the CDR3. As DNA, the CDR3 is TGTGCCAGCAGCTTTGGGGGGGGATACGAGCAGTACTTC. Protein sequence: CASSFGGGYEQYF.